This TCR beta chain was obtained from a study of shared clonotypes between healthy human individuals. Study in general: With ages of 18 to 49, the donors were a couple of women and three men. Three plates each covered CD4 naive and memory; CD8 naive two, CD8 memory one.

General study findings and limits: Clonotype sharing among donors, it was expected, would be affected by sequencing depth.

Profiled with immunoSEQ multiplex PCR; TCRdb holds only in-frame clones, not every one. Altogether about 2,100,000 clones are present, around 93% being singletons, with the ten largest covering over 1.5%. The naive CD8 population came from CD45RO-negative cells selected for CCR7, without terminally differentiated effector memory CD45RA+ cells. On this clone itself: Its antigen is still unknown.

This TCR was recovered from a man younger than 35 in good health. Some clones in this sample may be carry-over from other donors' samples. The source material was naive CD8+ T cells from PBMCs.

For the CDR3, the DNA is TGTGCCATCTCTCCCGTCACGGCCAATGAGCAGTTCTTC. The encoded protein is CAISPVTANEQFF. The chain is built from TRBV10-3 and TRBJ2-1; D gene unclear. The CDR3 is 13 residues long. V was pared by 8 bases and J by 6 bases, with 14 bases between. Germline V lookup: CDR1 ENHRY, CDR2 SYGVKD.